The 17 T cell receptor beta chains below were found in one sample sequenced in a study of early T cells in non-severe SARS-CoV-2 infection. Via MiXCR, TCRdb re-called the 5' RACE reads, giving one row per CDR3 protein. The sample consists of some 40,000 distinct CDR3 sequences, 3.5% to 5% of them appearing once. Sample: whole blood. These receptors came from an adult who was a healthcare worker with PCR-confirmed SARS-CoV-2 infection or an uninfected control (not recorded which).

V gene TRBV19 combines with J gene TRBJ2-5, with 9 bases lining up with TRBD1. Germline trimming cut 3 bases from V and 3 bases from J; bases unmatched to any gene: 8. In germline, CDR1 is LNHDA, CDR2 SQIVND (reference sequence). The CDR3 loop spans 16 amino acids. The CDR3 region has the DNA TGTGCCAGTAGTATGCTCCCGGGACAGGGTAAAGAGACCCAGTACTTC. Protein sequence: CASSMLPGQGKETQYF.

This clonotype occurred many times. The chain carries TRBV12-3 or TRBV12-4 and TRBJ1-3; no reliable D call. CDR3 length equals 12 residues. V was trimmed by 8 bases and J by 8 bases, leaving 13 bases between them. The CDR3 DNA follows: TGTGCCAGCGGGTTGAACGGGTACACCATATATTTT. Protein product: CASGLNGYTIYF.

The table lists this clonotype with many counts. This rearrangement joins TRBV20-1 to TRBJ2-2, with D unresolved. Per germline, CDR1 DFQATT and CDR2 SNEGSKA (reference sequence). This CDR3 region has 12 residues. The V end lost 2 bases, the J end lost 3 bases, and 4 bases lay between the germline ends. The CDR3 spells CSARQYTGELFF. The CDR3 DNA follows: TGCAGTGCTAGACAGTACACCGGGGAGCTGTTTTTT.

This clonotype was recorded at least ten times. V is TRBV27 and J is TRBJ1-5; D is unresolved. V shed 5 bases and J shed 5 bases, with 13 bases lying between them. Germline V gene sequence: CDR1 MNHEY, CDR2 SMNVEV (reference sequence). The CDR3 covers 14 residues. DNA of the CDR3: TGTGCCAGCAGTCCCCACCAGCTTGATCAGCCCCAGCATTTT. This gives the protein CASSPHQLDQPQHF.

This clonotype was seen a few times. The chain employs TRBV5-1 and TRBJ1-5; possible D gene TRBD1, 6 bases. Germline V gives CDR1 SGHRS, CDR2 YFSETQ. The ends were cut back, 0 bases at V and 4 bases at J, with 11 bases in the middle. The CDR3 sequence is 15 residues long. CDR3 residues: CASSLGQGRNQPQHF. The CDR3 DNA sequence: TGCGCCAGCAGCTTGGGGCAGGGGAGGAATCAGCCCCAGCATTTT.

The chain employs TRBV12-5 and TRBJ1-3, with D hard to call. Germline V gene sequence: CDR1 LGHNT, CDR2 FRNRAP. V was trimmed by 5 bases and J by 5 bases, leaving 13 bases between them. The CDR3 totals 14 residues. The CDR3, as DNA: TGTGCTAGTGGTCGGACGGGGTTCCGAAACACCATATATTTT. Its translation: CASGRTGFRNTIYF.

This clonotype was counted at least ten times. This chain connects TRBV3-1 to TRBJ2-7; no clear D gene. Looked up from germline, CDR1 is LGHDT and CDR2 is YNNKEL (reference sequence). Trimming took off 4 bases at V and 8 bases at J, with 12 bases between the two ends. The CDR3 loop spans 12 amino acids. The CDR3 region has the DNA TGTGCCAGCAGCCCCTCCCAGCACCAGCAGTACTTC. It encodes CASSPSQHQQYF.

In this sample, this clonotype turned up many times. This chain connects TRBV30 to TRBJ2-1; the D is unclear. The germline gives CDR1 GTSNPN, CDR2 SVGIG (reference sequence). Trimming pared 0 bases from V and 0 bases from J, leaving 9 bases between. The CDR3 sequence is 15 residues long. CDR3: CAWSVKRSSYNEQFF. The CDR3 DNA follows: TGTGCCTGGAGTGTGAAGCGTAGCTCCTACAATGAGCAGTTCTTC. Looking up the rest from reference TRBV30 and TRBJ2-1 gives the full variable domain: SQTIHQWPATLVQPVGSPLSLECTVEGTSNPNLYWYRQAAGRGLQLLFYSVGIGQISSEVPQNLSASRPQDRQFILSSKKLLLSDSGFYLCAWSVKRSSYNEQFFGPGTRLTVL.

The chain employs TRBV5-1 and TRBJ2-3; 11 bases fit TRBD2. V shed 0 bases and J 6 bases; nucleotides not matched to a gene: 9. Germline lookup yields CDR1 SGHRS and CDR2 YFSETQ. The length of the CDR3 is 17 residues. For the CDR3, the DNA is TGCGCCAGCAGCTTGGCCCGATTTAGCGGGGGGGCGGATACGCAGTATTTT. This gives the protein CASSLARFSGGADTQYF.

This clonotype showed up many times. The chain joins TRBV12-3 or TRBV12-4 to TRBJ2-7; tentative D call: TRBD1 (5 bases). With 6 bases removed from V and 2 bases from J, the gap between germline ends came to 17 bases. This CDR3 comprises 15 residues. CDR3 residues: CASSPQGVLTYEQYF. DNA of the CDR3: TGTGCCAGCAGCCCCCAAGGGGTCCTGACCTACGAGCAGTACTTC.

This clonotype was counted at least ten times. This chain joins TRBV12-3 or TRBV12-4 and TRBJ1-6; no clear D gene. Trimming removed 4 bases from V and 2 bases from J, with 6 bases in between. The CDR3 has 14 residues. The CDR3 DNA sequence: TGTGCCAGCAGTTACAGCACCTATAATTCACCCCTCCACTTT. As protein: CASSYSTYNSPLHF.

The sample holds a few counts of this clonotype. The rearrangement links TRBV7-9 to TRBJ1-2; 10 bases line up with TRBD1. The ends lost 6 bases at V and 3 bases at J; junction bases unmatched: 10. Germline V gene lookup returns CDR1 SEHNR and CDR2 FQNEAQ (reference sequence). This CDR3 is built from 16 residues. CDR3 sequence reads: CASSSGQGLSHYGYTF. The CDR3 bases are TGTGCCAGCAGTTCGGGACAGGGGCTCTCCCACTATGGCTACACCTTC. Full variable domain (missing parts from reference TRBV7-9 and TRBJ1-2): DTGVSQNPRHKITKRGQNVTFRCDPISEHNRLYWYRQTLGQGPEFLTYFQNEAQLEKSRLLSDRFSAERPKGSFSTLEIQRTEQGDSAMYLCASSSGQGLSHYGYTFGSGTRLTVV.

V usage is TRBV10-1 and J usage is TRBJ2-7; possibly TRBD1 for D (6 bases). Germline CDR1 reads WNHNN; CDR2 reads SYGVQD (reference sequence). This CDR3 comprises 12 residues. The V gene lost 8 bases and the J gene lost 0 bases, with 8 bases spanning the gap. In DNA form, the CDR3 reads TGCGCCAGCGGGGACACCTCCTACGAGCAGTACTTC. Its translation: CASGDTSYEQYF.

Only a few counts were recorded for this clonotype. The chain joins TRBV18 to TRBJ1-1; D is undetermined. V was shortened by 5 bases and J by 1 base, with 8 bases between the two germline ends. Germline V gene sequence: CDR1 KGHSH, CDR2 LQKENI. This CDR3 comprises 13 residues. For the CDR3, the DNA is TGTGCCAGCTCATCGGACGGGAACACTGAAGCTTTCTTT. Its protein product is CASSSDGNTEAFF.

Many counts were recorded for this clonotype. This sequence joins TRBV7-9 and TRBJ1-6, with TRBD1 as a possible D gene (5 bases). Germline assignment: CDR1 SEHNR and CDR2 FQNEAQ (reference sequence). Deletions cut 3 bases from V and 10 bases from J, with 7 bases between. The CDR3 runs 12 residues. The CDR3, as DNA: TGTGCCAGCAGCTTGCAGGGCTCACCCCTCCACTTT. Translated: CASSLQGSPLHF.

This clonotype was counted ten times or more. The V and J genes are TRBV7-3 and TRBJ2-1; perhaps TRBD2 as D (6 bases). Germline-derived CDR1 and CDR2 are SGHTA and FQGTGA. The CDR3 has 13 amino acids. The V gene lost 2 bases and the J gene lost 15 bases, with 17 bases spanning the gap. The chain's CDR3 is CASSLAAGSGRFF. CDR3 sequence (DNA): TGTGCCAGCAGCTTAGCGGCCGGGAGTGGACGGTTCTTC.

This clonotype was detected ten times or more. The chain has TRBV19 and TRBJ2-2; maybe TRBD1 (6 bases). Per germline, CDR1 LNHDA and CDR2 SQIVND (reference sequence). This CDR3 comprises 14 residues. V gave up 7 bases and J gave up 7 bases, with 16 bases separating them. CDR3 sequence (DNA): TGTGCCAGTACCTCGACAGGTACCCTCGGGGAGCTGTTTTTT. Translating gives CASTSTGTLGELFF.